Reported below is one TCR beta chain. Some clones are missing from TCRdb's copy, which holds only in-frame ones; the method was immunoSEQ multiplex PCR. Of tens of thousands of clones detected, around 78% appear once; the ten largest clones hold about a sixth. Trimming removed 2 bases at V and 1 base at J, with 8 bases between. The CDR3 covers 15 residues. From germline, CDR1 is KGHSH and CDR2 LQKENI. This sample was taken from a study of blood T cell repertoires in COVID-19. The wider study: The cDNA or gDNA used as material had been derived from T cells, B-cell-depleted T cells, or PBMCs.

The TCR originated in a human donor in a cohort sampled during active COVID-19. The chain recombines TRBV18 with TRBJ1-4, with no clear D. Sequenced sample: peripheral blood. CDR3 sequence (DNA): TGTGCCAGCTCACCAGGAGGGCTAACTAATGAAAAACTGTTTTTT. Its protein is CASSPGGLTNEKLFF.